The next 25 T cell receptor beta chains were all read from a single sample in a study of T cell changes during pregnancy in multiple sclerosis (dated by TCRdb to the late 2010s). Receptors were amplified or captured by the immunoSEQ multiplex PCR assay. Held by TCRdb, this immuneACCESS table contains in-frame sequences only and omits some clones. Under half of the omission traces to an unresolved V gene where checked; the cause of the rest is unknown. This sample comprises roughly 42,000 clones, about 87% of them detected only once. Approximately 1.2% of the sample lies in the top ten. The material sequenced was CD4+ T cells from peripheral blood mononuclear cells, taken in the second trimester of pregnancy. The receptors shown here come from a female donor with multiple sclerosis, enrolled in a pregnancy study.

The genes are TRBV28 and TRBJ2-3, with 10 bases aligning to TRBD1. The V gene's germline CDR1 is MDHEN and CDR2 SYDVKM. The CDR3 length is 17 residues. Trimming removed 8 bases from V and 3 bases from J; junction bases left unmatched: 14. CDR3 amino acids: CASGLRDRGYRTDTQYF. DNA for the CDR3: TGTGCCAGCGGGCTAAGGGACAGGGGATATAGGACAGATACGCAGTATTTT. The complete variable domain, with remaining parts taken from reference TRBV28 and TRBJ2-3, reads DVKVTQSSRYLVKRTGEKVFLECVQDMDHENMFWYRQDPGLGLRLIYFSYDVKMKEKGDIPEGYSVSREKKERFSLILESASTNQTSMYLCASGLRDRGYRTDTQYFGPGTRLTVL.

The V gene is TRBV28, the J gene TRBJ2-1; tentatively, D is TRBD2 (6 bases). Germline V lookup: CDR1 MDHEN, CDR2 SYDVKM. V was trimmed by 2 bases and J by 12 bases, leaving 11 bases between them. The CDR3 is 12 residues long. CDR3 in DNA: TGTGCCAGCAGTTTACTGCAGGGAGGGCAGTTCTTC. Protein sequence: CASSLLQGGQFF.

The genes are TRBV30 and TRBJ2-3; 11 bases fit TRBD2. CDR3 length: 17 amino acids. Trimming at V came to 0 bases and at J to 8 bases, leaving 13 bases not matched to a gene. Germline CDR1 GTSNPN, CDR2 SVGIG (reference sequence). The CDR3 spells CAWSVLRLAGRLGTQYF. The CDR3 DNA follows: TGTGCCTGGAGTGTACTCAGACTAGCGGGACGGTTAGGTACGCAGTATTTT.

The CDR3 DNA follows: TGTGCCAGCAGTCGGACAACCCTTAACTATGGCTACACCTTC. It yields the protein CASSRTTLNYGYTF. This chain links TRBV6-5 with TRBJ1-2; tentative D call: TRBD1 (5 bases). The CDR3 totals 14 residues. Germline CDR1 and CDR2: MNHEY and SVGAGI. Trimming removed 5 bases at V and 1 base at J, with 11 bases between.

The rearrangement uses TRBV5-1 and TRBJ2-5; TRBD2 matches 14 bases. Gene TRBJ2-7 matches the end of the DNA better, so the J call may be wrong. The germline gives CDR1 SGHRS, CDR2 YFSETQ. The CDR3 runs 20 residues. The CDR3 DNA is TGCGCCAGCAGCTTGGTCGGGCCGGGACTAGCGGGAGCCGCTTCCTACGAGCAGTACTTC. This codes for CASSLVGPGLAGAASYEQYF.

The rearrangement uses TRBV2 and TRBJ1-1; no clear D. Trimming removed 4 bases from V and 7 bases from J, with 16 bases in between. The CDR3 sequence is 14 residues long. Germline V gene lookup returns CDR1 SNHLY and CDR2 FYNNEI. CDR3 residues: CASSGPYPFVEAFF. CDR3 bases: TGTGCCAGCAGTGGGCCTTATCCCTTCGTTGAAGCTTTCTTT.

The chain links TRBV6-1 to TRBJ2-7, with 8 bases fitting TRBD1. J was trimmed by 3 bases and V by 6 bases; bases with no gene match: 4. This CDR3 has 13 residues. Germline CDR1 reads MNHNS; CDR2 reads SASEGT. Here the CDR3 reads CASRETGVYEQYF. The CDR3 DNA follows: TGTGCCAGCAGAGAGACAGGGGTCTACGAGCAGTACTTC.

CDR3 region: CASILDSSYTGELFF. The CDR3 DNA is TGTGCCAGCATTTTAGACAGTAGCTACACCGGGGAGCTGTTTTTT. V gene TRBV2 combines with J gene TRBJ2-2; D perhaps matches TRBD1 (5 bases). Per germline, CDR1 SNHLY and CDR2 FYNNEI. This CDR3 is built from 15 residues. The V end lost 7 bases, the J end lost 3 bases, and 15 bases lay between the germline ends.

This chain connects TRBV7-6 to TRBJ2-7, with 7 bases aligning to TRBD2. The junction had 8 bases not matched to a gene; V was cut back by 5 bases and J by 1 base. Germline CDR1 is SGHVS and CDR2 is FNYEAQ. The CDR3 runs to 15 residues. The CDR3 reads CASSLGAGESYEQYF. CDR3 sequence (DNA): TGTGCCAGCAGCCTAGGGGCGGGAGAATCCTACGAGCAGTACTTC.

This chain connects TRBV5-1 to TRBJ2-2, with 7 bases that match TRBD2. From germline, CDR1 is SGHRS and CDR2 YFSETQ. V dropped 4 bases and J dropped 5; count of bases not matched to a gene: 11. The CDR3 has 16 amino acids. The CDR3 loop is CASSPRTGGRTGELFF. DNA of the CDR3: TGCGCCAGCAGCCCCCGGACGGGGGGTCGTACCGGGGAGCTGTTTTTT.

The chain has TRBV20-1 and TRBJ2-3; D remains ambiguous. V was clipped by 6 bases and J by 5 bases, with 9 bases between them. The germline gives CDR1 DFQATT, CDR2 SNEGSKA (reference sequence). The CDR3 loop spans 11 amino acids. The CDR3 here is CSAHSVDTQYF. The CDR3 DNA is TGCAGTGCGCATTCGGTAGATACGCAGTATTTT.

The chain combines TRBV4-1 with TRBJ1-4; 8 nucleotides match TRBD1. The CDR3 loop spans 14 amino acids. The V segment lost 4 bases and the J segment 10 bases; nucleotides outside the gene matches: 8. In germline, CDR1 is MGHRA, CDR2 YSYEKL. In nucleotides, the CDR3 is TGCGCCAGCAGCCTGGACAGGGTTGTTGGAAAACTGTTTTTT. It yields the protein CASSLDRVVGKLFF.

The sample holds a few counts of this clone. The chain links TRBV6-5 to TRBJ1-1, with D tentatively TRBD1 (6 bases). The V and J ends lost 6 bases and 0 bases respectively, with 11 bases between them. The CDR3 runs to 14 residues. Germline V gene lookup returns CDR1 MNHEY and CDR2 SVGAGI. CDR3 loop: CASRPGQMNTEAFF. CDR3 DNA sequence: TGTGCCAGCAGGCCCGGACAGATGAACACTGAAGCTTTCTTT.

The chain carries TRBV27 and TRBJ2-5, with D possibly matching TRBD2 (5 bases). Per the germline V gene, CDR1 is MNHEY and CDR2 is SMNVEV (reference sequence). The CDR3 extends over 12 amino acids. Trimming removed 6 bases from V and 6 bases from J, with 11 bases in between. The DNA for the CDR3 is TGTGCCAGCAGGTCTAGAGGGAAGACCCAGTACTTC. Translation: CASRSRGKTQYF.

The genes are TRBV4-2 and TRBJ2-1; TRBD2 agrees at 10 bases. The CDR3 is 16 residues long. CDR1 is LGHNA and CDR2 is YNFKEQ in the germline V gene. The V gene end was trimmed by 3 bases and the J gene end by 4 bases; junction bases not matched to a gene: 6. The CDR3 reads CASSQMTSGWYNEQFF. The CDR3 bases are TGTGCCAGCAGCCAGATGACTAGCGGGTGGTACAATGAGCAGTTCTTC.

Concerning this clone itself: Compared with germline, one end of the junction differs, possibly owing to a read error. The V call is TRBV2, the J call TRBJ1-3; unclear D gene. There are 13 residues in the CDR3. The V gene's germline CDR1 is SNHLY and CDR2 FYNNEI. The CDR3 DNA is TGTGCCAGCAGGGAAGGAGGGATGTACACCATATATTTT. Amino acids: CASREGGMYTIYF.

The V call is TRBV29-1, the J call TRBJ2-5, with 7 bases lining up with TRBD1. The trim removed 6 bases at V and 2 bases at J, leaving 6 bases unmatched. The germline V gene has CDR1 SQVTM and CDR2 ANQGSEA. The CDR3 consists of 13 residues. This chain's CDR3 is CSVAGTAQETQYF. In DNA, the CDR3 is TGCAGCGTAGCCGGGACAGCACAAGAGACCCAGTACTTC. Full variable domain (missing parts from reference TRBV29-1 and TRBJ2-5): SAVISQKPSRDICQRGTSLTIQCQVDSQVTMMFWYRQQPGQSLTLIATANQGSEATYESGFVIDKFPISRPNLTFSTLTVSNMSPEDSSIYLCSVAGTAQETQYFGPGTRLLVL.

The V call is TRBV6-1, the J call TRBJ2-1, with D possibly TRBD2 on 5 matching bases. Germline-derived CDR1 and CDR2 are MNHNS and SASEGT. The CDR3 runs 14 residues. V lost 4 bases and J 9 bases, leaving 16 bases between the germline ends. The CDR3: CASSADPSEGEQFF. CDR3 nucleotide sequence: TGTGCCAGCAGTGCTGACCCCTCTGAGGGTGAGCAGTTCTTC.

This chain links TRBV18 with TRBJ1-2; D call uncertain. Trimming took 6 bases from V and 5 from J, leaving 16 bases between them. The CDR3 is made up of 14 amino acids. CDR1 is KGHSH, CDR2 LQKENI, per germline. The chain's CDR3 is CASSPGREGYGYTF. In nucleotides, the CDR3 is TGTGCCAGCTCGCCGGGGAGAGAGGGTTATGGCTACACCTTC. Together with reference TRBV18 and TRBJ1-2, the CDR3 gives the full variable domain: NAGVMQNPRHLVRRRGQEARLRCSPMKGHSHVYWYRQLPEEGLKFMVYLQKENIIDESGMPKERFSAEFPKEGPSILRIQQVVRGDSAAYFCASSPGREGYGYTFGSGTRLTVV.

The table lists this clone with a count of one. The chain carries TRBV6-5 and TRBJ1-1, with D perhaps TRBD1 (6 bases). The CDR3 sequence is 13 residues long. Germline lookup yields CDR1 MNHEY and CDR2 SVGAGI. V shed 7 bases and J shed 1 base, with 10 bases lying between them. As DNA, the CDR3 is TGTGCCAGCACCAACAGGGAGAACACTGAAGCTTTCTTT. Protein: CASTNRENTEAFF.

As DNA, the CDR3 is TGTGCCAGCAGCGTGACGACTAGCGGCATGGGGGAGACCCAGTACTTC. Protein sequence: CASSVTTSGMGETQYF. This chain uses TRBV9 with TRBJ2-5, with 9 nucleotides matching TRBD2. The germline V gene encodes CDR1 SGDLS and CDR2 YYNGEE. The V segment lost 2 bases and the J segment 5 bases; nucleotides outside the gene matches: 10. This CDR3 contains 16 residues. The full variable domain, with the rest looked up from reference TRBV9 and TRBJ2-5, is DSGVTQTPKHLITATGQRVTLRCSPRSGDLSVYWYQQSLDQGLQFLIQYYNGEERAKGNILERFSAQQFPDLHSELNLSSLELGDSALYFCASSVTTSGMGETQYFGPGTRLLVL.

This chain connects TRBV28 to TRBJ1-5; no firm D call. Germline V gives CDR1 MDHEN, CDR2 SYDVKM. V was trimmed by 5 bases and J by 11 bases, leaving 16 bases between them. This CDR3 is built from 13 residues. The CDR3 here is CASSATRVLSQHF. The DNA of the CDR3 is TGTGCCAGCAGTGCTACACGGGTTCTGTCCCAGCATTTT.

The chain has TRBV19 and TRBJ2-1; TRBD1 is a possible D gene (6 bases). Germline CDR1 reads LNHDA; CDR2 reads SQIVND (reference sequence). The CDR3 covers 15 residues. The V end was cut by 10 bases, the J end by 3 bases, with 19 bases between. The chain's CDR3 is CATSTDSVNYNEQFF. The CDR3 DNA sequence: TGTGCCACCTCGACGGACAGCGTAAACTACAATGAGCAGTTCTTC.

The chain recombines TRBV18 with TRBJ2-1, with TRBD2 matching 7 bases. V lost 5 bases and J lost 8; bases outside the gene matches: 3. There are 12 residues in the CDR3. Germline values: CDR1 KGHSH, CDR2 LQKENI. CDR3 in amino acids: CASSWDYDEQFF. In DNA, the CDR3 is TGTGCCAGCTCATGGGACTATGATGAGCAGTTCTTC.

The rearrangement joins TRBV9 to TRBJ2-3, with 9 bases lining up with TRBD2. The ends lost 3 bases at V and 7 bases at J; junction bases unmatched: 6. The CDR3 length is 14 residues. Germline V CDR1 and CDR2: SGDLS, YYNGEE. The CDR3 nucleotides read TGTGCCAGCAGCGGGTCGACTAGCGGCAATACGCAGTATTTT. As protein: CASSGSTSGNTQYF.